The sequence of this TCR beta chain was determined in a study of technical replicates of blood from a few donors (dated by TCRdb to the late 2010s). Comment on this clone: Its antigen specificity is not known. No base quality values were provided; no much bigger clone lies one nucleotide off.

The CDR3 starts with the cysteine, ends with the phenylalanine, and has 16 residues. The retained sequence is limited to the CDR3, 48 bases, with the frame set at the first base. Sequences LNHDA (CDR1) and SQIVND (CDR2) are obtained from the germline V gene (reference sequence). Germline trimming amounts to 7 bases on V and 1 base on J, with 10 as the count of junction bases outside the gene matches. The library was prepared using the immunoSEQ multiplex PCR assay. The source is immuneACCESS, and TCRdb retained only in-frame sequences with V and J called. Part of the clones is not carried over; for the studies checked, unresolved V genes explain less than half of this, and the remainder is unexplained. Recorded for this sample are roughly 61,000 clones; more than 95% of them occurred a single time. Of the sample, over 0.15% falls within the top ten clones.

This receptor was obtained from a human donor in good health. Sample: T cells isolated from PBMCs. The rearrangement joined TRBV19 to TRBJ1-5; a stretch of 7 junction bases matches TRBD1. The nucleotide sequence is TGTGCCAGTACCGGGACAGAAGGTTGGAGCAATCAGCCCCAGCATTTT. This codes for CASTGTEGWSNQPQHF.